Listed below are T cell receptor beta chains from one sample, sequenced in a study of T cell responses to AZD1222 COVID-19 vaccine. Assay: immunoSEQ multiplex PCR; the TCRdb copy retains only in-frame clones and omits some. The sample holds about 150,000 clones; about nine tenths are singletons and the top ten take under 7%. The source was peripheral blood, collected on day 0 of MenACWY control vaccination. Receptor source: an adult in good health. The CDR3 runs from the conserved cysteine through the conserved F or W. The D gene is left open where the match is weak. The size of a clone is reported for some rows only, either as once, few or many, or as a class for expanded clones.

- TRBJ1-1 TRBV18 - CASSPMAGKVMNTEAFF TGTGCCAGCTCCCCCATGGCAGGGAAAGTCATGAACACTGAAGCTTTCTTT
- TRBJ1-4 TRBV6-5 TRBD1 CASSYLGEGAGEKLFF TGTGCCAGCAGTTACTTGGGAGAGGGGGCGGGCGAAAAACTGTTTTTT
- TRBJ1-5 TRBV21-1 - CASSGGSQHF TGTGCCAGCAGCGGGGGGTCCCAGCATTTT
- TRBJ2-2 TRBV9 - CASSSLGELFF TGTGCCAGCAGCTCTCTGGGGGAGCTGTTTTTT
- TRBJ1-2 TRBV11-2 - CASSPSGENYGYTF TGTGCCAGCAGCCCCTCCGGAGAGAACTATGGCTACACCTTC
- TRBJ2-1 TRBV9 TRBD2 CASSKTGSGGGEQFF TGTGCCAGCAGCAAGACTGGAAGTGGCGGGGGTGAGCAGTTCTTC
once TRBJ1-2 TRBV7-3 - CASSLGQGDGYTF TGTGCCAGCAGCTTAGGGCAGGGAGATGGCTACACCTTC
- TRBJ2-7 TRBV9 TRBD2 CASSVSPGLGTYEQYF TGTGCCAGCAGCGTTTCCCCGGGACTAGGAACCTACGAGCAGTACTTC
many TRBJ2-7 TRBV7-9 - CASSQHGLYEQYF TGTGCCAGCAGTCAACACGGACTCTACGAGCAGTACTTC
- TRBJ1-1 TRBV5-4 - CASSLAKNTEAFF TGTGCCAGCAGCTTAGCGAAGAACACTGAAGCTTTCTTT
- TRBJ1-2 TRBV2 - CASSQTPGTLPPRYTF TGTGCCAGCAGTCAAACCCCCGGGACACTCCCCCCGCGCTACACCTTC
- TRBJ2-7 TRBV6-2/TRBV6-3 - CASSFSGGIGEQYF TGTGCCAGCAGTTTTTCTGGCGGTATTGGGGAGCAGTACTTC